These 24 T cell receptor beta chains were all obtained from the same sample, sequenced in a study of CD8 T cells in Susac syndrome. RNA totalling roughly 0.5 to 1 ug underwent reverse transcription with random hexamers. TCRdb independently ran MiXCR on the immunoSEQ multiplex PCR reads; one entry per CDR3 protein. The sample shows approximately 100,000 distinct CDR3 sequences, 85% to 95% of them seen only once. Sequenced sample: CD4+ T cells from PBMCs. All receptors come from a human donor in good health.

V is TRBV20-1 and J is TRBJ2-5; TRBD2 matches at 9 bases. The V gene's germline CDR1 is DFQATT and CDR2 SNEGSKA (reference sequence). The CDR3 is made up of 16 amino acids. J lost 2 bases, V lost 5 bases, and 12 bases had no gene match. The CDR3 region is CSAALPGGGAQETQYF. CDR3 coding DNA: TGCAGTGCTGCCCTACCGGGCGGGGGGGCGCAAGAGACCCAGTACTTC.

The CDR3 sequence: CASSFDTNTGELFF. CDR3 bases: TGTGCCAGCAGCTTTGATACGAACACCGGGGAGCTGTTTTTT. This chain uses TRBV7-3 with TRBJ2-2; the D is unclear. CDR3 size: 14 residues. Trimming shortened V by 3 bases and J by 0 bases, and 5 bases separated the two germline ends. The germline gives CDR1 SGHTA, CDR2 FQGTGA.

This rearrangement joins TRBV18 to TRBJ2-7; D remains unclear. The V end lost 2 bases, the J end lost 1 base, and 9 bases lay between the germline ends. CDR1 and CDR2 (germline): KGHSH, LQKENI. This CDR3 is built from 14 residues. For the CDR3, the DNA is TGTGCCAGCTCACCAAGGGCCCCATCCTACGAGCAGTACTTC. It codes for CASSPRAPSYEQYF.

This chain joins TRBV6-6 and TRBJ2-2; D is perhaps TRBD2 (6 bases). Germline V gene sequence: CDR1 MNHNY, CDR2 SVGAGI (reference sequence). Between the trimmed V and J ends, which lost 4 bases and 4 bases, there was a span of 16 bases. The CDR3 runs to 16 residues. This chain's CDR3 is CASSFLGSGGTGELFF. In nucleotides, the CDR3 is TGTGCCAGCAGTTTTTTAGGTAGCGGTGGCACCGGGGAGCTGTTTTTT.

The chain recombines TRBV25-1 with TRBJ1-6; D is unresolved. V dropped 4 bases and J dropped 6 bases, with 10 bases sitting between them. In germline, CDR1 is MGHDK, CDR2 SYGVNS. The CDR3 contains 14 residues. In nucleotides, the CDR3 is TGTGCCAGCAGTGCAGGAGTATCTAATTCACCCCTCCACTTT. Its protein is CASSAGVSNSPLHF.

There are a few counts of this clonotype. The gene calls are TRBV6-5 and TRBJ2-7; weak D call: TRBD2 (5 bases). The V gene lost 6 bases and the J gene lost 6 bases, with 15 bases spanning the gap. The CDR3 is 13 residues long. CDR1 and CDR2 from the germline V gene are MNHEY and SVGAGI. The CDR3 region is CASRLGPAAEQYF. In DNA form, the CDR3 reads TGTGCCAGCAGACTAGGACCCGCAGCCGAGCAGTACTTC.

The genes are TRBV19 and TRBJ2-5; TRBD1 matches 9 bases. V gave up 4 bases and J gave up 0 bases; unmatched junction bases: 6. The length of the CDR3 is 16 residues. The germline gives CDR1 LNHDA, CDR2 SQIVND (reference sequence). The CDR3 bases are TGTGCCAGTAGTACAAACCGGGACAGGGACCAAGAGACCCAGTACTTC. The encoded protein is CASSTNRDRDQETQYF.

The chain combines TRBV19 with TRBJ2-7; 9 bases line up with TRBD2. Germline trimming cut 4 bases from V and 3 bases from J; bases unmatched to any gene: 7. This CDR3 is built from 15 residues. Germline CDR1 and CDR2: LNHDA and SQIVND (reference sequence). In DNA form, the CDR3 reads TGTGCCAGTAGTAGACTAGCGGAATTGATCTACGAGCAGTACTTC. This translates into CASSRLAELIYEQYF. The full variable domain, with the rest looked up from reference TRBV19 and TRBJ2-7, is DGGITQSPKYLFRKEGQNVTLSCEQNLNHDAMYWYRQDPGQGLRLIYYSQIVNDFQKGDIAEGYSVSREKKESFPLTVTSAQKNPTAFYLCASSRLAELIYEQYFGPGTRLTVT.

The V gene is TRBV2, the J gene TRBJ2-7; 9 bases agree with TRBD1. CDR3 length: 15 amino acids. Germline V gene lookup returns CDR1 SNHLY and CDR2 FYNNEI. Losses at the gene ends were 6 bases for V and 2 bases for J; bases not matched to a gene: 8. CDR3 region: CASRRQGVETYEQYF. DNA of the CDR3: TGTGCCAGCAGGCGACAGGGGGTGGAAACCTACGAGCAGTACTTC.

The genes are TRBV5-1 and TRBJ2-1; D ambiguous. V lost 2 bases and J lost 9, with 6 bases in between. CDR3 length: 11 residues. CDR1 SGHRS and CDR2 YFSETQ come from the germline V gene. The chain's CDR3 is CASSLPGEQFF. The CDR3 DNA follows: TGCGCCAGCAGCTTACCGGGTGAGCAGTTCTTC.

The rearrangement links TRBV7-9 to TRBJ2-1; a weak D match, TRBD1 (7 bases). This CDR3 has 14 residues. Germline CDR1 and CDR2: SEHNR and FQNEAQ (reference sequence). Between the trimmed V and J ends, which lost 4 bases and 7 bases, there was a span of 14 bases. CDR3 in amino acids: CASSSTQGRNEQFF. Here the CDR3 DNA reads TGTGCCAGCAGCTCGACACAGGGGAGGAATGAGCAGTTCTTC.

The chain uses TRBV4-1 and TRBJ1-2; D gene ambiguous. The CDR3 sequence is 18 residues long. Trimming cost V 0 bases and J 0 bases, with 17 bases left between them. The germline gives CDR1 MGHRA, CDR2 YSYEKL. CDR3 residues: CASSQDNFASEANYGYTF. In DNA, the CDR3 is TGCGCCAGCAGCCAAGATAACTTCGCCTCTGAAGCTAACTATGGCTACACCTTC.

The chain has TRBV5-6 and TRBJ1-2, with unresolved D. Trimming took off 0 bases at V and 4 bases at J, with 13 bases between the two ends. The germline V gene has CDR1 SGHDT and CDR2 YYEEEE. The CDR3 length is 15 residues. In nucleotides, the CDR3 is TGTGCCAGCAGCTTGGAGATTGGGCAGCCCTATGGCTACACCTTC. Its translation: CASSLEIGQPYGYTF.

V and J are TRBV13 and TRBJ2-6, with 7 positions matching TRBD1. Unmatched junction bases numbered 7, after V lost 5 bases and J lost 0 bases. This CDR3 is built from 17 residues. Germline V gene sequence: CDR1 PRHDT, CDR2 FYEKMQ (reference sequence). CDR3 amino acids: CASSNLDRSSGANVLTF. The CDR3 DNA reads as TGTGCCAGCAGCAACCTGGACAGGAGCTCTGGGGCCAACGTCCTGACTTTC.

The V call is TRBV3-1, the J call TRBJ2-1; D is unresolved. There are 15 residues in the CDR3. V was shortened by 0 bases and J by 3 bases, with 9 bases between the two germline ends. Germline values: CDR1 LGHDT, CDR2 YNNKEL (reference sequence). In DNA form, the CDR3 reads TGTGCCAGCAGCCAAGAGGCAGGCAGCTACAATGAGCAGTTCTTC. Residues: CASSQEAGSYNEQFF.

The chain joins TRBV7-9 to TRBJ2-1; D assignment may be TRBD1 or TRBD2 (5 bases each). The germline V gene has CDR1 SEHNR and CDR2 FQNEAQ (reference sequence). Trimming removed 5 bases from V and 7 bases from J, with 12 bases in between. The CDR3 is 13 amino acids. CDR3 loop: CASSDGTENEQFF. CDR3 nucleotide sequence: TGTGCCAGCAGCGACGGGACCGAAAATGAGCAGTTCTTC.

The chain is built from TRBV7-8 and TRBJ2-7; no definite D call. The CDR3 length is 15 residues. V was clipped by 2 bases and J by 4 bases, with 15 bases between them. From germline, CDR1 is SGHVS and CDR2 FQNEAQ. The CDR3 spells CASSLPRALPYEQYF. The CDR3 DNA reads TGTGCCAGCAGCTTACCAAGGGCCTTACCTTACGAGCAGTACTTC. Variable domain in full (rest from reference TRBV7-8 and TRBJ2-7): GAGVSQSPRYKVAKRGQDVALRCDPISGHVSLFWYQQALGQGPEFLTYFQNEAQLDKSGLPSDRFFAERPEGSVSTLKIQRTQQEDSAVYLCASSLPRALPYEQYFGPGTRLTVT.

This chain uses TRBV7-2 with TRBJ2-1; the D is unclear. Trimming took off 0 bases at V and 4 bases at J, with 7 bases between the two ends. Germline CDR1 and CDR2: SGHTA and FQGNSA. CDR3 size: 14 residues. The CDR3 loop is CASSLAGPYNEQFF. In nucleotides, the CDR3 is TGTGCCAGCAGCTTAGCCGGGCCGTACAATGAGCAGTTCTTC.

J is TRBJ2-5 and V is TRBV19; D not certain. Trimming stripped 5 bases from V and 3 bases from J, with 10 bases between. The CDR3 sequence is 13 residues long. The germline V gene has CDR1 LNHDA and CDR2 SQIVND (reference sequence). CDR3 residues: CASSWTPKETQYF. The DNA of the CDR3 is TGTGCCAGTAGTTGGACCCCTAAAGAGACCCAGTACTTC.

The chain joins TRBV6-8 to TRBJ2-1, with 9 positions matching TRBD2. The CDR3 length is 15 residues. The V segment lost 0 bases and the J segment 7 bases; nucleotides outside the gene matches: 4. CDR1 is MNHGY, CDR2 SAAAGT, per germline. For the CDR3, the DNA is TGTGCCAGCAGTTACTCTCTAGCGGGGTGGAATGAGCAGTTCTTC. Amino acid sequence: CASSYSLAGWNEQFF.

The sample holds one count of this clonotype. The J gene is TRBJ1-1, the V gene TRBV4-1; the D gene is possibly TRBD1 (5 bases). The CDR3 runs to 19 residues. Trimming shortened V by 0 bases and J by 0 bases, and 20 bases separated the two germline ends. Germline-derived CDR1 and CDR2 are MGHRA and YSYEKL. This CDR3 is CASSQDPGRVSRLNTEAFF. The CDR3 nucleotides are TGCGCCAGCAGCCAAGACCCCGGCAGGGTCAGTCGATTGAACACTGAAGCTTTCTTT.

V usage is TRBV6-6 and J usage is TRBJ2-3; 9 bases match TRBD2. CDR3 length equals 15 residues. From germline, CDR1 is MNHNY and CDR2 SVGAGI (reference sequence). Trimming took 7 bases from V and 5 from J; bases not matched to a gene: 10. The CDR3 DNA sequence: TGTGCCAGCACCCCCGTAGCGGGAGTAAAAGATACGCAGTATTTT. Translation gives CASTPVAGVKDTQYF.

CDR3 sequence (DNA): TGTGCCAGCAGCCAAGAATGGGGTGGGGGGGCTGTAAATTTCGGTCGGGAGACCCAGTACTTC. It specifies CASSQEWGGGAVNFGRETQYF. The J gene is TRBJ2-5, the V gene TRBV3-1; perhaps TRBD2 as D (7 bases). In germline, CDR1 is LGHDT, CDR2 YNNKEL (reference sequence). V lost 0 bases and J lost 5, with 31 bases in between. This CDR3 is 21 amino acids long.

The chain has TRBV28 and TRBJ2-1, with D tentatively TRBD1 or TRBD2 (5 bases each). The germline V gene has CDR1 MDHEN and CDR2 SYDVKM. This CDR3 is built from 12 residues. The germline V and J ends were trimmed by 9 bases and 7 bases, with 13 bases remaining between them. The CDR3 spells CASRDPRNEQFF. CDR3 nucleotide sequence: TGTGCCAGTAGGGACCCACGAAATGAGCAGTTCTTC.